These T cell receptor beta chains were read from a single sample in a study of blood T cell repertoires in COVID-19. TCRdb keeps only in-frame clones here, not all; method: immunoSEQ multiplex PCR. The sample comprises about 200,000 clones, 82% of which are singletons, and 7% to 10% rests with the top ten. Sequenced sample: peripheral blood. The receptors come from a woman at least 80 years old with COVID-19, enrolled during active disease. Each CDR3 is given with its conserved first and last residue. The D gene is left open where the match is weak. Size tells how often a clone was seen (once, few, many) or the class of an expanded clone, and some rows leave it out.

d_gene,v_gene,j_gene,abundance,CDR3nt,CDR3aa
-,TRBV18,TRBJ1-5,many,TGTGCCAGCTCATCAACAGGGAATCAGCCCCAGCATTTT,CASSSTGNQPQHF
-,TRBV5-4,TRBJ1-1,-,TGTGCCAGCACCCTGGGGGGACGGATCACTGAAGCTTTCTTT,CASTLGGRITEAFF
TRBD2,TRBV5-1,TRBJ2-7,-,TGCGCCAGCAGCCCCTACTTGACTAGCGGGGCCTACGAGCAGTACTTC,CASSPYLTSGAYEQYF
TRBD1,TRBV18,TRBJ2-4,-,TGTGCCAGCTCAACAGGGGTTGGAGTGGACATTCAGTACTTC,CASSTGVGVDIQYF
-,TRBV7-9,TRBJ1-2,-,TGTGCCAGCAGCTTAGGTCAAGCTAGCTACACCTTC,CASSLGQASYTF
TRBD2,TRBV28,TRBJ2-1,-,TGTGCCAGCAGCCCTACTGGCGGGAGGGGGGGTGAGCAGTTCTTC,CASSPTGGRGGEQFF
-,TRBV18,TRBJ2-5,-,TGTGCCAGCTCACCAGGCCAACGAGAGACCCAGTACTTC,CASSPGQRETQYF
-,TRBV28,TRBJ2-7,-,TGTGCCAGCAGTCCTCCGGGAACTCGCTACGAGCAGTACTTC,CASSPPGTRYEQYF
-,TRBV30,TRBJ1-5,-,TGTGCCTGGAGCTCGAGGGTCCTGAGAGGGCCCCAGCATTTT,CAWSSRVLRGPQHF
-,TRBV2,TRBJ1-2,-,TGTGCCAGCAGGATAGGGGGCTATGGCTACACCTTC,CASRIGGYGYTF
-,TRBV5-6,TRBJ1-4,few,TGTGCCAGCAGCTTGAACGGGGCGGGGGAAAAACTGTTTTTT,CASSLNGAGEKLFF
-,TRBV28,TRBJ1-6,few,TGTGCCAGCAGTTCAGGACTTTTTAATTCACCCCTCCACTTT,CASSSGLFNSPLHF
-,TRBV30,TRBJ1-3,few,TGTGCCTGGAGTGTTCGCGATCCGATATATTTT,CAWSVRDPIYF
-,TRBV18,TRBJ1-4,-,TGTGCCAGCTCTCCTCAGACGGGATTGAATGAAAAACTGTTTTTT,CASSPQTGLNEKLFF
-,TRBV19,TRBJ1-3,-,TGTGCCAGTTCCCCCCAGGGAGGCTCTGGAAACACCATATATTTT,CASSPQGGSGNTIYF
-,TRBV12-3/TRBV12-4,TRBJ1-2,-,TGTGCCAGCAGAGGGGGACGGCTTCTGGGCTACACCTTC,CASRGGRLLGYTF
TRBD1,TRBV7-6,TRBJ1-2,-,TGTGCCAGCAGCCCGACAGGGGCCGAGGGGGGCTACACCTTC,CASSPTGAEGGYTF
-,TRBV5-1,TRBJ1-4,-,TGCGCCAGCAGCTTGAGAAGGGGGGGTGAAAAACTGTTTTTT,CASSLRRGGEKLFF
TRBD1,TRBV19,TRBJ1-1,few,TGTGCCAGTAAAAGGGGGCCGGGTACTGAAGCTTTCTTT,CASKRGPGTEAFF
-,TRBV30,TRBJ2-7,few,TGTGCCTGGAAAGGGGATTCCTACGAGCAGTACTTC,CAWKGDSYEQYF
-,TRBV18,TRBJ1-2,-,TGTGCCAGCTCACCAGGCAGGGGCGCAAACTATGGCTACACCTTC,CASSPGRGANYGYTF
TRBD2,TRBV5-1,TRBJ2-1,-,TGCGCCAGCAGCTACGGCGGGGGGGCCGGGAATGAGCAGTTCTTC,CASSYGGGAGNEQFF